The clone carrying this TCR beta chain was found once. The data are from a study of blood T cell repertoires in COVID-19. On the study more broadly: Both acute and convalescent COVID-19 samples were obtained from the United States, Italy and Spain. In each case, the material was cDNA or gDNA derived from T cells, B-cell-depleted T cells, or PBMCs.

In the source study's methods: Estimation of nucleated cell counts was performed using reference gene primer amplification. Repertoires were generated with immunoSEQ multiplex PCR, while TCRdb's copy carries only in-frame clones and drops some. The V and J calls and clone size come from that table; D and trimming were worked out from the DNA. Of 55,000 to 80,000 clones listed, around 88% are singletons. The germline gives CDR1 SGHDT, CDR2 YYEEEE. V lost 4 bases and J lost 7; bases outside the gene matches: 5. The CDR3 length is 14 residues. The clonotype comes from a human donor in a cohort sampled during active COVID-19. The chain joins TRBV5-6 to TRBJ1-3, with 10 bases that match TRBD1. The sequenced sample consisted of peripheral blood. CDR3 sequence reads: CASSQTGGENTIYF. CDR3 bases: TGTGCCAGCAGCCAGACAGGGGGCGAGAACACCATATATTTT.